This entry is about one T cell receptor beta chain. The target antigen is unknown. Via MiXCR, TCRdb re-called the RACE reads, giving one row per CDR3 protein. Of around 50,000 distinct CDR3 sequences detected, approximately 8.6% appear once; the ten largest clones hold approximately 12%. Regarding time point: patch test 1, 2 weeks after DPC sensitization. Regarding treatment: therapeutic diphenylcyclopropenone sensitization with weekly scalp DPC. Blood sampling occurred before each patch-test application. The CDR3 has 13 residues. CDR1 is SGHRS and CDR2 is YFSETQ in the germline V gene. V lost 2 bases, J lost 4 bases, and 10 bases lay in between. The data are from a study of human T cells and chemical hapten exposure. Study at large: Each patch test put 0.01% DPC on the upper back, and results were read at 6 days. Study observations and caveats: High-frequency TCRs, those above 1 in 1000, stayed the same after DPC sensitization.

The receptor comes from a woman aged 40 to 50 with alopecia areata. Some clones in this sample may be carry-over from other donors' samples. The sample in question was whole blood, obtained in connection with sensitization to the hapten diphenylcyclopropenone (DPC). J is TRBJ2-7 and V is TRBV5-1; no firm D call. The CDR3 DNA reads TGCGCCAGCAGCTTATTCACTGAGTACGAGCAGTACTTC. Its protein product is CASSLFTEYEQYF.